The 12 T cell receptor beta chains below were found in one sample sequenced in a study of T cell changes during pregnancy in multiple sclerosis. Profiled with immunoSEQ multiplex PCR; TCRdb holds only in-frame clones, not every one. This table has tens of thousands of clones, roughly 90% appearing once. This specimen was peripheral blood, taken in the first trimester of pregnancy. All receptors derive from a female donor in good health, enrolled as a control in a pregnancy study.

V and J are TRBV10-2 and TRBJ2-1; 13 bases are shared with TRBD2. V shed 5 bases and J 4 bases; nucleotides not matched to a gene: 2. This CDR3 is built from 15 residues. Looked up from germline, CDR1 is WSHSY and CDR2 is SAAADI. The CDR3 region is CASSRTSGRYNEQFF. CDR3 DNA: TGCGCCAGCAGTCGGACTAGCGGGAGATACAATGAGCAGTTCTTC.

The chain has TRBV5-6 and TRBJ1-2; D is unresolved. CDR1 is SGHDT, CDR2 YYEEEE, per germline. The CDR3 sequence is 16 residues long. Between the trimmed V and J ends, which lost 0 bases and 6 bases, there was a span of 18 bases. The CDR3 here is CASSLAEGGGAHGYTF. CDR3 coding DNA: TGTGCCAGCAGCTTGGCGGAGGGAGGTGGAGCTCATGGCTACACCTTC.

This CDR3 reads CASSPQTGNTIYF. The CDR3 nucleotides are TGTGCCAGCAGCCCCCAGACAGGGAACACCATATATTTT. This sequence joins TRBV7-2 and TRBJ1-3, with 7 bases identical to TRBD1. This CDR3 comprises 13 residues. Per germline, CDR1 SGHTA and CDR2 FQGNSA. The junction had 5 bases not matched to a gene; V was cut back by 5 bases and J by 7 bases.

The chain has TRBV6-4 and TRBJ2-3, with 14 bases lining up with TRBD2. Germline CDR1 reads MRHNA; CDR2 reads SNTAGT. CDR3 length: 15 residues. The V and J ends lost 4 bases and 5 bases, in that order; junction bases with no gene match: 2. CDR3 amino acids: CASSAGTSGGDTQYF. The CDR3 nucleotides are TGTGCCAGCAGTGCCGGGACTAGCGGGGGAGATACGCAGTATTTT.

The chain recombines TRBV7-2 with TRBJ2-2; tentatively, D is TRBD1 (6 bases). Germline CDR1 reads SGHTA; CDR2 reads FQGNSA. The CDR3 has 15 residues. With 4 bases removed from V and 3 bases from J, the gap between germline ends came to 12 bases. The chain's CDR3 is CASSSRDIHTGELFF. CDR3 sequence (DNA): TGTGCCAGCAGCTCCCGGGACATACACACCGGGGAGCTGTTTTTT.

The V and J genes are TRBV6-5 and TRBJ1-2, with D uncertain. Trimming took off 4 bases at V and 4 bases at J, with 16 bases between the two ends. CDR3 size: 15 residues. Germline CDR1 and CDR2: MNHEY and SVGAGI. The CDR3 DNA is TGTGCCAGCAGTTTTCGTAGGAGGGAGGGCTATGGCTACACCTTC. It codes for CASSFRRREGYGYTF.

The J gene is TRBJ1-5, the V gene TRBV19; perhaps TRBD1 as D (6 bases). Germline CDR1 and CDR2: LNHDA and SQIVND (reference sequence). The CDR3 has 15 amino acids. Between the trimmed V and J ends, which lost 3 bases and 5 bases, there was a span of 14 bases. The CDR3 is CASSIGTGWDQPQHF. The DNA of the CDR3 is TGTGCCAGTAGTATCGGAACAGGGTGGGATCAGCCCCAGCATTTT.

The genes are TRBV2 and TRBJ2-2; D possibly corresponds to TRBD1 (6 bases). The V gene's germline CDR1 is SNHLY and CDR2 FYNNEI. The ends were cut back, 7 bases at V and 6 bases at J, with 15 bases in the middle. The CDR3 runs 14 residues. CDR3 nucleotide sequence: TGTGCCAGCACCGTGGGACATGGGCCCGGGGAGCTGTTTTTT. As protein: CASTVGHGPGELFF.

The V gene is TRBV11-2, the J gene TRBJ1-1; D not resolved. Germline V gene sequence: CDR1 SGHAT, CDR2 FQNNGV. There are 13 residues in the CDR3. V shed 0 bases and J shed 9 bases, with 11 bases lying between them. The CDR3 DNA reads TGTGCCAGCAGCTTAGATGCGGCCCAACAAGCTTTCTTT. Residues: CASSLDAAQQAFF.

The chain is built from TRBV28 and TRBJ2-4; a possible D gene is TRBD2 (7 bases). CDR1 is MDHEN, CDR2 SYDVKM, per germline. The CDR3 extends over 16 amino acids. The ends were cut back, 6 bases at V and 5 bases at J, with 20 bases in the middle. CDR3 sequence (DNA): TGTGCCAGCAGCCTAGGGGGGGCTGGGGTCGAAAACATTCAGTACTTC. Residues: CASSLGGAGVENIQYF.

The chain carries TRBV7-9 and TRBJ1-2; 7 bases match TRBD1. The junction had 4 bases not matched to a gene; V was cut back by 4 bases and J by 8 bases. This CDR3 contains 12 residues. Looked up from germline, CDR1 is SEHNR and CDR2 is FQNEAQ (reference sequence). CDR3 nucleotide sequence: TGTGCCAGCAGCTACGACAGGGAGGGCTACACCTTC. Protein product: CASSYDREGYTF.

This clone was observed a single time. This chain uses TRBV28 with TRBJ2-5; D might be TRBD1 (5 bases). Germline lookup yields CDR1 MDHEN and CDR2 SYDVKM. V lost 3 bases to trimming and J lost 6 bases, with 11 bases between them. CDR3 length: 13 amino acids. The chain's CDR3 is CASSLWGDQTQYF. The CDR3 nucleotides are TGTGCCAGCAGTTTGTGGGGCGACCAGACCCAGTACTTC.